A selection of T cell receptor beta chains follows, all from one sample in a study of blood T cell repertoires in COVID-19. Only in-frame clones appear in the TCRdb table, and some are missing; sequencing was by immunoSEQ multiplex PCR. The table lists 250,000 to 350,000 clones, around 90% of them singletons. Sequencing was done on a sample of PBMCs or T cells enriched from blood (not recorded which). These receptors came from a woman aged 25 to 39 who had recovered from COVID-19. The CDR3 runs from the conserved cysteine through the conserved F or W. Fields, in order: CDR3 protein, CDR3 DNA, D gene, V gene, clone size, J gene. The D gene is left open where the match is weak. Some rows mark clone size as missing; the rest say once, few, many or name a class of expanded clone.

cdr3_aa: CASSQGFGQGQETQYF
cdr3_nt: TGCGCCAGCAGCCAAGGTTTCGGACAGGGGCAAGAGACCCAGTACTTC
d_call: TRBD1
v_call: TRBV4-3
clone_size: NA
j_call: TRBJ2-5

cdr3_aa: CASSQARAYEQYF
cdr3_nt: TGCGCCAGCAGTCAGGCGAGGGCCTACGAGCAGTACTTC
d_call: NA
v_call: TRBV23-1
clone_size: NA
j_call: TRBJ2-7

cdr3_aa: CAGSTNYGYTF
cdr3_nt: TGCGCAGGAAGTACTAACTATGGCTACACCTTC
d_call: NA
v_call: TRBV28
clone_size: NA
j_call: TRBJ1-2

cdr3_aa: CASSYLATNEKLFF
cdr3_nt: TGTGCCAGCAGTTATTTAGCAACTAATGAAAAACTGTTTTTT
d_call: NA
v_call: TRBV6-6
clone_size: NA
j_call: TRBJ1-4

cdr3_aa: CASSLAGTNTEAFF
cdr3_nt: TGTGCCAGCAGCTTGGCAGGTACGAACACTGAAGCTTTCTTT
d_call: NA
v_call: TRBV5-5
clone_size: NA
j_call: TRBJ1-1

cdr3_aa: CASSPSRQGEGYTF
cdr3_nt: TGTGCCAGCAGCCCCTCTAGACAGGGCGAGGGCTACACCTTC
d_call: TRBD1
v_call: TRBV3-1/TRBV3-2
clone_size: NA
j_call: TRBJ1-2

cdr3_aa: CASRGPGSPSTDTQYF
cdr3_nt: TGTGCCAGCAGGGGGCCTGGCAGCCCTAGCACAGATACGCAGTATTTT
d_call: NA
v_call: TRBV28
clone_size: NA
j_call: TRBJ2-3

cdr3_aa: CASSEHGQVYNEQFF
cdr3_nt: TGTGCCAGCAGTGAACATGGACAGGTATACAATGAGCAGTTCTTC
d_call: TRBD1
v_call: TRBV6-1
clone_size: NA
j_call: TRBJ2-1

cdr3_aa: CASSQSSGLTGELFF
cdr3_nt: TGTGCCAGCAGCCAATCTAGCGGGCTCACCGGGGAGCTGTTTTTT
d_call: TRBD2
v_call: TRBV3-1/TRBV3-2
clone_size: NA
j_call: TRBJ2-2

cdr3_aa: CATENSGRFTGELFF
cdr3_nt: TGTGCCACCGAGAATAGCGGGAGGTTCACCGGGGAGCTGTTTTTT
d_call: TRBD2
v_call: TRBV19
clone_size: NA
j_call: TRBJ2-2

cdr3_aa: CASSLAPGSYGYTF
cdr3_nt: TGTGCCAGCAGCTTAGCTCCGGGGTCCTATGGCTACACCTTC
d_call: NA
v_call: TRBV7-9
clone_size: NA
j_call: TRBJ1-2

cdr3_aa: CASSPLEAYGYTF
cdr3_nt: TGTGCCAGCTCACCACTAGAAGCCTATGGCTACACCTTC
d_call: NA
v_call: TRBV18
clone_size: few
j_call: TRBJ1-2

cdr3_aa: CASRGSEREKLFF
cdr3_nt: TGCGCCAGCCGAGGCAGCGAGAGGGAAAAACTGTTTTTT
d_call: NA
v_call: TRBV5-1
clone_size: once
j_call: TRBJ1-4

cdr3_aa: CASSYQVSGNTIYF
cdr3_nt: TGTGCCAGCAGCTATCAGGTCTCTGGAAACACCATATATTTT
d_call: NA
v_call: TRBV7-8
clone_size: NA
j_call: TRBJ1-3

cdr3_aa: CASSYGTSGQLSYEQYF
cdr3_nt: TGTGCCAGCAGTTATGGGACTAGCGGGCAACTCTCCTACGAGCAGTACTTC
d_call: TRBD2
v_call: TRBV6-2/TRBV6-3
clone_size: NA
j_call: TRBJ2-7

cdr3_aa: CASSGISGSTYNEQFF
cdr3_nt: TGTGCCAGCAGCGGGATTAGCGGGAGTACCTACAATGAGCAGTTCTTC
d_call: TRBD2
v_call: TRBV9
clone_size: NA
j_call: TRBJ2-1

cdr3_aa: CASSRIRGATEAFF
cdr3_nt: TGTGCCAGCTCACGTATTCGGGGGGCGACTGAAGCTTTCTTT
d_call: NA
v_call: TRBV18
clone_size: NA
j_call: TRBJ1-1

cdr3_aa: CASTPWGWGDQPQHF
cdr3_nt: TGTGCCAGCACCCCCTGGGGCTGGGGGGATCAGCCCCAGCATTTT
d_call: NA
v_call: TRBV11-3
clone_size: NA
j_call: TRBJ1-5

cdr3_aa: CASSETGIAEAFF
cdr3_nt: TGTGCCAGCAGTGAAACAGGGATCGCTGAAGCTTTCTTT
d_call: NA
v_call: TRBV6-1
clone_size: once
j_call: TRBJ1-1

cdr3_aa: CASTLAPNNSPLHF
cdr3_nt: TGTGCCAGCACGCTAGCGCCGAATAATTCACCCCTCCACTTT
d_call: NA
v_call: TRBV28
clone_size: NA
j_call: TRBJ1-6

cdr3_aa: CASSFRDRGGYTF
cdr3_nt: TGTGCCAGCAGTTTTCGGGACAGGGGTGGCTACACCTTC
d_call: TRBD1
v_call: TRBV12-3/TRBV12-4
clone_size: few
j_call: TRBJ1-2

cdr3_aa: CASLQGRMNTEAFF
cdr3_nt: TGTGCCAGTTTACAGGGACGAATGAACACTGAAGCTTTCTTT
d_call: NA
v_call: TRBV19
clone_size: NA
j_call: TRBJ1-1

cdr3_aa: CASSYSRTGSLAEETQYF
cdr3_nt: TGTGCCAGCAGTTACTCGAGGACAGGGTCATTGGCGGAAGAGACCCAGTACTTC
d_call: TRBD1
v_call: TRBV6-2/TRBV6-3
clone_size: NA
j_call: TRBJ2-5

cdr3_aa: CASSLELAGGPETQYF
cdr3_nt: TGTGCCAGCAGCTTAGAACTAGCGGGAGGGCCCGAGACCCAGTACTTC
d_call: TRBD2
v_call: TRBV5-4
clone_size: once
j_call: TRBJ2-5

cdr3_aa: CASSLGQLTGELFF
cdr3_nt: TGTGCCAGCAGTTTGGGACAGCTCACCGGGGAGCTGTTTTTT
d_call: TRBD1
v_call: TRBV28
clone_size: NA
j_call: TRBJ2-2

cdr3_aa: CASIVPPYEQYF
cdr3_nt: TGTGCCAGCATAGTACCACCCTACGAGCAGTACTTC
d_call: NA
v_call: TRBV9
clone_size: NA
j_call: TRBJ2-7

cdr3_aa: CASSPQQETQYF
cdr3_nt: TGTGCCAGCAGTCCGCAGCAAGAGACCCAGTACTTC
d_call: NA
v_call: TRBV12-3/TRBV12-4
clone_size: NA
j_call: TRBJ2-5

cdr3_aa: CASSQGAGGSNQPQHF
cdr3_nt: TGCGCCAGCAGCCAAGGGGCAGGGGGTAGCAATCAGCCCCAGCATTTT
d_call: TRBD1
v_call: TRBV4-1
clone_size: NA
j_call: TRBJ1-5

cdr3_aa: CASSPRGMTGTGRSNQPQHF
cdr3_nt: TGTGCCAGCAGTCCGAGGGGTATGACAGGGACAGGGCGAAGCAATCAGCCCCAGCATTTT
d_call: TRBD1
v_call: TRBV6-6
clone_size: NA
j_call: TRBJ1-5

cdr3_aa: CASSPAGTTYNEQFF
cdr3_nt: TGTGCCAGCTCACCGGCCGGGACTACCTACAATGAGCAGTTCTTC
d_call: TRBD2
v_call: TRBV18
clone_size: NA
j_call: TRBJ2-1